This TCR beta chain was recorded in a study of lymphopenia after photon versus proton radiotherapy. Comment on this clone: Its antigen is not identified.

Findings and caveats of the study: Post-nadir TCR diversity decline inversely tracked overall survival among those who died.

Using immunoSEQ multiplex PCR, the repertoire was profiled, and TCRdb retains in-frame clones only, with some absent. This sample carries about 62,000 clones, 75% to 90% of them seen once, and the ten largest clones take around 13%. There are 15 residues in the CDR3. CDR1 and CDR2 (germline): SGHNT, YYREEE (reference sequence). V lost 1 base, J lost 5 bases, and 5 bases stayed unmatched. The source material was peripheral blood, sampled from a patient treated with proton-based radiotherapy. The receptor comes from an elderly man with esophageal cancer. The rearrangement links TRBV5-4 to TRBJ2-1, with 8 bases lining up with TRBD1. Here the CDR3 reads CASSLRGTGDNEQFF. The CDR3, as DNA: TGTGCCAGCAGCTTGAGAGGGACAGGCGACAATGAGCAGTTCTTC.